Each of the 32 T cell receptor beta chains below was sequenced from the same sample in a study of T cell responses to AZD1222 COVID-19 vaccine (dated by TCRdb to about 2021). Library construction relied on the immunoSEQ multiplex PCR assay. The table comes from immuneACCESS by way of TCRdb, which keeps in-frame sequences with V and J called. Part of the clones is missing from these tables; in studies checked, under half for an unresolved V gene and the rest for unknown reasons. This sample gives 100,000 to 150,000 clones in total; around 90% of them show up just once. The ten biggest clones cover less than 2% of the sample. Read against the paper, the sample's time point label means: about 28 days (+/-7) after the second vaccine dose. This specimen consisted of peripheral blood, obtained 28 days after the second AZD1222 dose. The source is an adult who received the AZD1222 COVID-19 vaccine.

This clone was seen once. V is TRBV18 and J is TRBJ2-2; D is perhaps TRBD1 (6 bases). This CDR3 spans 13 amino acids. The ends were cut back, 6 bases at V and 13 bases at J, with 18 bases in the middle. Germline V gene lookup returns CDR1 KGHSH and CDR2 LQKENI. In nucleotides, the CDR3 is TGTGCCAGCTCGGCCAGGGGCCTCGAGGGGCTGTTTTTT. Its protein product is CASSARGLEGLFF.

The DNA for the CDR3 is TGTGCCAGCAGTGAGCAACCAGGTTCTAGCAATCAGCCCCAGCATTTT. Protein sequence: CASSEQPGSSNQPQHF. This chain links TRBV6-1 with TRBJ1-5, with no clear D. Germline CDR1 and CDR2: MNHNS and SASEGT. V lost 3 bases and J 0 bases, leaving 12 bases between the germline ends. The CDR3 spans 16 residues.

This chain uses TRBV12-3 or TRBV12-4 with TRBJ2-3; D perhaps matches TRBD2 (6 bases). Trimming cost V 10 bases and J 3 bases, with 11 bases left between them. CDR3 length equals 12 residues. Here the CDR3 reads CATGLATDTQYF. The CDR3 DNA sequence: TGTGCCACCGGGCTAGCGACAGATACGCAGTATTTT.

This chain connects TRBV4-2 to TRBJ2-2; possible D gene TRBD2, 6 bases. The CDR3 has 17 amino acids. Germline CDR1 is LGHNA and CDR2 is YNFKEQ. V was shortened by 0 bases and J by 4 bases, with 15 bases between the two germline ends. CDR3 DNA sequence: TGTGCCAGCAGCCAAGATTTGGGGTGGACTACCACCGGGGAGCTGTTTTTT. Residues: CASSQDLGWTTTGELFF.

This clone appeared once. Written as DNA, the CDR3 is TGTGCCAGTAGAAGGACAGGGGGATCTTATGAGCAGTTCTTC. Amino acid sequence: CASRRTGGSYEQFF. The V call is TRBV19, the J call TRBJ2-1; 10 nucleotides line up with TRBD1. Looked up from germline, CDR1 is LNHDA and CDR2 is SQIVND (reference sequence). Trimming removed 6 bases from V and 8 bases from J; junction bases left unmatched: 7. This CDR3 is built from 14 residues.

The chain has TRBV6-2 or TRBV6-3 and TRBJ1-3; D uncertain. V lost 3 bases, J lost 4 bases, and 10 bases lay in between. The CDR3 sequence is 14 residues long. CDR1 is MNHEY, CDR2 SVGEGT, per germline. The CDR3 sequence: CASSYSITGNTIYF. CDR3 nucleotide sequence: TGTGCCAGCAGTTATTCAATAACCGGAAACACCATATATTTT.

CDR3 loop: CASSQVNYGYTF. In DNA form, the CDR3 reads TGTGCCAGCTCCCAGGTCAACTATGGCTACACCTTC. V and J are TRBV7-8 and TRBJ1-2; D not certain. Between the trimmed V and J ends, which lost 8 bases and 2 bases, there was a span of 9 bases. Germline V gene lookup returns CDR1 SGHVS and CDR2 FQNEAQ. The length of the CDR3 is 12 residues. The full variable domain, rest sourced from reference TRBV7-8 and TRBJ1-2, is GAGVSQSPRYKVAKRGQDVALRCDPISGHVSLFWYQQALGQGPEFLTYFQNEAQLDKSGLPSDRFFAERPEGSVSTLKIQRTQQEDSAVYLCASSQVNYGYTFGSGTRLTVV.

The V and J genes are TRBV7-9 and TRBJ2-3; D not certain. Germline lookup yields CDR1 SEHNR and CDR2 FQNEAQ (reference sequence). The CDR3 consists of 14 residues. Trimming stripped 8 bases from V and 4 bases from J, with 16 bases between. CDR3 in DNA: TGTGCCAGCGGTAAGGGTGGGATTGCAGATACGCAGTATTTT. Amino acids: CASGKGGIADTQYF.

The chain uses TRBV21-1 and TRBJ2-1; the D call of TRBD2 is as the table states it, not checked on the DNA. TRBV21-1 is given as a pseudogene. This CDR3 spans 11 amino acids. The DNA for the CDR3 is TGTGCCAGCGGACTAGCCCATGAGCAGTTCTTC. This translates into CASGLAHEQFF.

The chain has TRBV7-2 and TRBJ1-2; possibly TRBD1 for D (6 bases). The CDR3 spans 13 residues. CDR1 SGHTA and CDR2 FQGNSA come from the germline V gene. Trimming left V 1 base short and J 10 bases short, with 13 bases between. The CDR3 is CASSLEGQAIYTF. The CDR3 DNA sequence: TGTGCCAGCAGCTTAGAGGGACAAGCTATCTACACCTTC.

The gene calls are TRBV7-8 and TRBJ2-3; weak D call: TRBD2 (5 bases). Germline lookup yields CDR1 SGHVS and CDR2 FQNEAQ. The CDR3 has 13 amino acids. V lost 5 bases and J lost 9, with 15 bases in between. The CDR3 reads CASSDRRTRTQYF. The DNA for the CDR3 is TGTGCCAGCAGCGATCGCCGGACTCGAACGCAGTATTTT. The variable domain in full, completed from reference TRBV7-8 and TRBJ2-3, reads GAGVSQSPRYKVAKRGQDVALRCDPISGHVSLFWYQQALGQGPEFLTYFQNEAQLDKSGLPSDRFFAERPEGSVSTLKIQRTQQEDSAVYLCASSDRRTRTQYFGPGTRLTVL.

The chain is built from TRBV5-1 and TRBJ1-2, with D perhaps matching TRBD1 (5 bases). CDR1 and CDR2 from the germline V gene are SGHRS and YFSETQ. Trimming removed 3 bases at V and 5 bases at J, with 17 bases between. The CDR3 totals 15 residues. For the CDR3, the DNA is TGCGCCAGCAGCTCAATCGGGGGGGTAGTATATGGCTACACCTTC. It encodes CASSSIGGVVYGYTF. Full variable domain (remainder filled in from reference TRBV5-1 and TRBJ1-2): KAGVTQTPRYLIKTRGQQVTLSCSPISGHRSVSWYQQTPGQGLQFLFEYFSETQRNKGNFPGRFSGRQFSNSRSEMNVSTLELGDSALYLCASSSIGGVVYGYTFGSGTRLTVV.

The chain uses TRBV29-1 and TRBJ2-2; 7 bases fit TRBD1. V dropped 3 bases and J dropped 2; count of bases not matched to a gene: 9. Germline-derived CDR1 and CDR2 are SQVTM and ANQGSEA. The CDR3 loop spans 16 amino acids. The CDR3 is CSVELTGFGNTGELFF. The CDR3 DNA is TGCAGCGTTGAGTTGACAGGGTTTGGTAACACCGGGGAGCTGTTTTTT.

The chain carries TRBV5-1 and TRBJ1-1; tentatively, D is TRBD1 (5 bases). The V end was cut by 0 bases, the J end by 4 bases, with 13 bases between. The CDR3 is made up of 15 amino acids. From germline, CDR1 is SGHRS and CDR2 YFSETQ. CDR3 nucleotides: TGCGCCAGCAGCTTGGCCTACTCGGGGGGCACTGAAGCTTTCTTT. Translation: CASSLAYSGGTEAFF.

V is TRBV20-1 and J is TRBJ2-1; perhaps TRBD1 as D (5 bases). V was pared by 3 bases and J by 5 bases, with 14 bases between. The CDR3 contains 14 residues. Germline CDR1 reads DFQATT; CDR2 reads SNEGSKA (reference sequence). The CDR3 coding sequence is TGCAGTGCTAGTTGGCAGGGCGGTAACAATGAGCAGTTCTTC. Translation: CSASWQGGNNEQFF.

The genes are TRBV12-3 or TRBV12-4 and TRBJ2-5; D unclear. The V and J ends lost 4 bases and 0 bases respectively, with 0 bases between them. There are 11 residues in the CDR3. The chain's CDR3 is CASSYQETQYF. The CDR3 DNA reads as TGTGCCAGCAGTTACCAAGAGACCCAGTACTTC.

V usage is TRBV11-2 and J usage is TRBJ1-1, with 8 nucleotides matching TRBD1. The CDR3 is 15 residues long. Germline CDR1 SGHAT, CDR2 FQNNGV. V lost 4 bases and J lost 5; bases outside the gene matches: 9. The CDR3 nucleotides read TGTGCCAGCAGCTCCACGCCTGGACAGGGAACTGAAGCTTTCTTT. Translation gives CASSSTPGQGTEAFF.

The V and J genes are TRBV11-3 and TRBJ1-1; D not resolved. The CDR3 has 13 residues. In germline, CDR1 is SGHNT, CDR2 YENEEA. Trimming took 3 bases from V and 2 from J, leaving 7 bases between them. The CDR3 sequence is CASSFTVNTEAFF. For the CDR3, the DNA is TGTGCCAGCAGCTTTACCGTTAACACTGAAGCTTTCTTT. Variable domain in full (rest from reference TRBV11-3 and TRBJ1-1): EAGVVQSPRYKIIEKKQPVAFWCNPISGHNTLYWYLQNLGQGPELLIRYENEEAVDDSQLPKDRFSAERLKGVDSTLKIQPAELGDSAVYLCASSFTVNTEAFFGQGTRLTVV.

On this clone itself: Different DNA sequences within this sample yield the same CDR3. This chain uses TRBV18 with TRBJ1-5; tentatively, D is TRBD1 (5 bases). The V and J ends lost 0 bases and 5 bases respectively, with 8 bases between them. The CDR3 extends over 14 amino acids. Germline CDR1 is KGHSH and CDR2 is LQKENI. This CDR3 is CASSPPGGYQPQHF. DNA for the CDR3: TGTGCCAGCTCACCACCTGGGGGGTATCAGCCCCAGCATTTT.

V gene TRBV7-9 combines with J gene TRBJ2-1, with no clear D. The germline V gene encodes CDR1 SEHNR and CDR2 FQNEAQ (reference sequence). V lost 1 base and J lost 7, with 5 bases in between. The length of the CDR3 is 12 residues. The CDR3 nucleotides read TGTGCCAGCAGCTTAGGTAGAAATGAGCAGTTCTTC. It specifies CASSLGRNEQFF.

The chain links TRBV29-1 to TRBJ1-2, with 9 bases that match TRBD1. CDR1 and CDR2 (germline): SQVTM, ANQGSEA. The V segment lost 1 base and the J segment 2 bases; nucleotides outside the gene matches: 8. CDR3 length equals 16 residues. CDR3 residues: CSVEGRQGVGNYGYTF. The CDR3 nucleotides are TGCAGCGTTGAAGGTCGACAGGGGGTCGGAAACTATGGCTACACCTTC.

V and J are TRBV6-4 and TRBJ2-2; D might be TRBD1 (6 bases). The CDR3 has 14 residues. The germline V gene has CDR1 MRHNA and CDR2 SNTAGT. Between the trimmed V and J ends, which lost 0 bases and 7 bases, there was a span of 9 bases. In nucleotides, the CDR3 is TGTGCCAGCAGTGACTCGGGGGCCGGCGGGGAGCTGTTTTTT. This sequence encodes CASSDSGAGGELFF.

The V gene is TRBV14, the J gene TRBJ2-7, with 9 bases that match TRBD2. Germline CDR1 SGHDN, CDR2 FVKESK. V lost 2 bases, J lost 3 bases, and 11 bases stayed unmatched. The CDR3 contains 17 residues. The CDR3 loop is CASSQTRGRGNNYEQYV. In DNA form, the CDR3 reads TGTGCCAGCAGCCAAACACGCGGGAGGGGGAATAACTACGAGCAGTACGTC.

This rearrangement joins TRBV11-2 to TRBJ1-3, with D unclear. V lost 5 bases to trimming and J lost 0 bases, with 5 bases between them. The CDR3 covers 13 residues. CDR1 SGHAT and CDR2 FQNNGV come from the germline V gene. CDR3 nucleotides: TGTGCCAGCAGCGGCTTCTCTGGAAACACCATATATTTT. Protein product: CASSGFSGNTIYF.

The chain has TRBV6-2 or TRBV6-3 and TRBJ1-5; perhaps TRBD1 as D (6 bases). The ends were cut back, 4 bases at V and 4 bases at J, with 11 bases in the middle. Germline values: CDR1 MNHEY, CDR2 SVGEGT. The CDR3 consists of 14 residues. CDR3 region: CASSWEGGNQPQHF. The CDR3 DNA is TGTGCCAGCAGTTGGGAGGGGGGAAATCAGCCCCAGCATTTT.

V gene TRBV29-1 combines with J gene TRBJ1-5; D is perhaps TRBD1 (5 bases). The CDR3 length is 15 residues. Germline V gene sequence: CDR1 SQVTM, CDR2 ANQGSEA. V was pared by 1 base and J by 2 bases, with 12 bases between. This CDR3 is CSVEVGGSGNQPQHF. CDR3 DNA: TGCAGCGTTGAAGTCGGGGGGTCGGGCAATCAGCCCCAGCATTTT. The complete variable domain, with remaining parts taken from reference TRBV29-1 and TRBJ1-5, reads SAVISQKPSRDICQRGTSLTIQCQVDSQVTMMFWYRQQPGQSLTLIATANQGSEATYESGFVIDKFPISRPNLTFSTLTVSNMSPEDSSIYLCSVEVGGSGNQPQHFGDGTRLSIL.

The CDR3 nucleotides are TGTGCCAGTAGTTCAAGCAGGGGACCTAATCAGCCCCAGCATTTT. Translated, it gives CASSSSRGPNQPQHF. The chain couples TRBV19 to TRBJ1-5, with D tentatively TRBD1 (6 bases). This CDR3 contains 15 residues. Germline CDR1 LNHDA, CDR2 SQIVND (reference sequence). The ends were cut back, 5 bases at V and 4 bases at J, with 15 bases in the middle.

This chain links TRBV19 with TRBJ1-2; no firm D call. V lost 0 bases, J lost 4 bases, and 6 bases lay in between. The CDR3 sequence is 13 residues long. CDR1 is LNHDA, CDR2 SQIVND, per germline (reference sequence). CDR3 nucleotide sequence: TGTGCCAGTAGTATAGACAGCCTCTATGGCTACACCTTC. It yields the protein CASSIDSLYGYTF.

The rearrangement joins TRBV24-1 to TRBJ2-6; TRBD1 aligns across 10 bases. The V gene end was trimmed by 8 bases and the J gene end by 4 bases; junction bases not matched to a gene: 7. The V gene's germline CDR1 is KGHDR and CDR2 SFDVKD. The CDR3 is made up of 16 amino acids. For the CDR3, the DNA is TGTGCCACCACCCCCGGGACAGGGGTCGGGGCCAACGTCCTGACTTTC. Translating it yields CATTPGTGVGANVLTF.

This clone was seen only once. V gene TRBV2 combines with J gene TRBJ1-1, with D perhaps TRBD1 (5 bases). V was pared by 6 bases and J by 5 bases, with 16 bases between. CDR3 length: 14 residues. Germline CDR1 reads SNHLY; CDR2 reads FYNNEI. CDR3 in DNA: TGTGCCAGCAGGCCTAGAGGGGCAGGGACTGAAGCTTTCTTT. Translated, it gives CASRPRGAGTEAFF. The whole variable domain, remainder taken from reference TRBV2 and TRBJ1-1, is EPEVTQTPSHQVTQMGQEVILRCVPISNHLYFYWYRQILGQKVEFLVSFYNNEISEKSEIFDDQFSVERPDGSNFTLKIRSTKLEDSAMYFCASRPRGAGTEAFFGQGTRLTVV.

This rearrangement joins TRBV6-2 or TRBV6-3 to TRBJ1-1; a possible D gene is TRBD1 (6 bases). The CDR3 contains 18 residues. CDR1 MNHEY and CDR2 SVGEGT come from the germline V gene. V lost 0 bases to trimming and J lost 4 bases, with 21 bases between them. The CDR3 DNA is TGTGCCAGCAGTTACTCGATTTCCTCCAGGGGATGGAGCACTGAAGCTTTCTTT. Its translation is CASSYSISSRGWSTEAFF.

The chain links TRBV11-3 to TRBJ2-4; D perhaps matches TRBD1 (6 bases). From germline, CDR1 is SGHNT and CDR2 YENEEA. The CDR3 runs to 15 residues. Trimming removed 5 bases at V and 1 base at J, with 12 bases between. CDR3 region: CASSTRTAAKNIQYF. The CDR3 DNA reads as TGTGCCAGCAGCACCCGGACAGCCGCCAAAAACATTCAGTACTTC. The whole variable domain, remainder taken from reference TRBV11-3 and TRBJ2-4, is EAGVVQSPRYKIIEKKQPVAFWCNPISGHNTLYWYLQNLGQGPELLIRYENEEAVDDSQLPKDRFSAERLKGVDSTLKIQPAELGDSAVYLCASSTRTAAKNIQYFGAGTRLSVL.